The 22 T cell receptor beta chains given below trace back to one sample, sequenced in a study of blood T cell repertoires in COVID-19. Some clones are missing from TCRdb's copy, which holds only in-frame ones; the method was immunoSEQ multiplex PCR. The profile covers 140,000 to 150,000 clones, with nearly 90% appearing a single time and 1.5% to 2% taken by the ten largest. Specimen: peripheral blood. These receptors were taken from a man aged 70-80 years with acute or convalescent COVID-19.

The CDR3 loop reads CASSTGGANYGYTF. The CDR3 DNA sequence: TGTGCCAGTAGTACAGGGGGCGCTAACTATGGCTACACCTTC. V usage is TRBV19 and J usage is TRBJ1-2, with TRBD1 matching 8 bases. This CDR3 has 14 residues. The V and J ends lost 4 bases and 0 bases, in that order; junction bases with no gene match: 1. CDR1 is LNHDA and CDR2 is SQIVND in the germline V gene (reference sequence).

The V call is TRBV6-5, the J call TRBJ2-7; TRBD1 might be the D (6 bases). V was pared by 2 bases and J by 5 bases, with 13 bases between. This CDR3 has 14 amino acids. Germline V gene lookup returns CDR1 MNHEY and CDR2 SVGAGI. In nucleotides, the CDR3 is TGTGCCAGCAGTTACGTGCCAGGGGATCACGAGCAGTACTTC. Its translation is CASSYVPGDHEQYF.

As regards this clone: Other DNA sequences in this sample translate to the same CDR3. The chain has TRBV3-1 (or the pseudogene TRBV3-2) and TRBJ1-3; D is undetermined. The germline gives CDR1 LGHDT, CDR2 YNNKEL (reference sequence). There are 14 residues in the CDR3. Trimming removed 1 base at V and 1 base at J, with 5 bases between. CDR3 in amino acids: CASSQVRSGNTIYF. For the CDR3, the DNA is TGTGCCAGCAGCCAAGTTAGATCTGGAAACACCATATATTTT.

This clone was recorded once. This chain links TRBV9 with TRBJ2-1; 11 bases align to TRBD2. V gave up 3 bases and J gave up 0 bases; unmatched junction bases: 5. The CDR3 runs to 17 residues. The germline gives CDR1 SGDLS, CDR2 YYNGEE. The DNA for the CDR3 is TGTGCCAGCAGCGCTTTACTAGCGGGGGCCTCCTACAATGAGCAGTTCTTC. Protein sequence: CASSALLAGASYNEQFF.

This clone was detected only a few times. The chain couples TRBV6-5 to TRBJ1-2; D might be TRBD1 (5 bases). Trimming stripped 6 bases from V and 8 bases from J, with 13 bases between. The CDR3 runs to 12 residues. CDR1 is MNHEY and CDR2 is SVGAGI in the germline V gene. This CDR3 reads CASSPGTRGYTF. The CDR3 DNA is TGTGCCAGCAGCCCCGGGACTAGGGGCTACACCTTC.

This clone has a single count. This chain uses TRBV2 with TRBJ2-7, with 11 positions matching TRBD1. V lost 4 bases and J lost 3; bases outside the gene matches: 8. In germline, CDR1 is SNHLY, CDR2 FYNNEI. CDR3 length equals 16 residues. CDR3 residues: CASSAVSGTGGYEQYF. The CDR3 nucleotides read TGTGCCAGCAGTGCCGTTTCCGGGACAGGGGGCTACGAGCAGTACTTC. The full variable domain, completed using reference TRBV2 and TRBJ2-7, is EPEVTQTPSHQVTQMGQEVILRCVPISNHLYFYWYRQILGQKVEFLVSFYNNEISEKSEIFDDQFSVERPDGSNFTLKIRSTKLEDSAMYFCASSAVSGTGGYEQYFGPGTRLTVT.

This chain connects TRBV19 to TRBJ2-3; TRBD2 is a possible D gene (6 bases). This CDR3 is 13 amino acids long. Between the trimmed V and J ends, which lost 4 bases and 3 bases, there was a span of 8 bases. Germline V gene sequence: CDR1 LNHDA, CDR2 SQIVND (reference sequence). The CDR3 is CASSTAGTDTQYF. The CDR3 DNA reads as TGTGCCAGTAGTACCGCGGGGACAGATACGCAGTATTTT.

This chain connects TRBV5-1 to TRBJ2-5, with 8 positions matching TRBD1. J lost 1 base, V lost 8 bases, and 10 bases had no gene match. Germline CDR1 reads SGHRS; CDR2 reads YFSETQ. The CDR3 has 15 residues. The CDR3 spells CASFWGDRFQETQYF. The CDR3 DNA sequence: TGCGCCAGTTTTTGGGGGGACAGGTTCCAAGAGACCCAGTACTTC.

This clone has more than one count but fewer than ten. The V gene is TRBV5-1, the J gene TRBJ1-4; 7 positions match TRBD1. Trimming cost V 4 bases and J 6 bases; bases outside gene matches: 6. Germline V gives CDR1 SGHRS, CDR2 YFSETQ. This CDR3 is built from 14 residues. In DNA form, the CDR3 reads TGCGCCAGCAGCCAAGGACAGGTCTATGAAAAACTGTTTTTT. It is translated as CASSQGQVYEKLFF.

The rearrangement joins TRBV5-4 to TRBJ1-2; no definite D call. Trimming pared 2 bases from V and 2 bases from J, leaving 7 bases between. Looked up from germline, CDR1 is SGHNT and CDR2 is YYREEE (reference sequence). The CDR3 length is 13 residues. The CDR3, as DNA: TGTGCCAGCAGCTTCGCCAGGAACTATGGCTACACCTTC. Its protein is CASSFARNYGYTF.

This chain links TRBV5-4 with TRBJ2-3; D uncertain. This CDR3 is 13 amino acids long. Germline-derived CDR1 and CDR2 are SGHNT and YYREEE (reference sequence). The V and J ends lost 4 bases and 5 bases respectively, with 11 bases between them. The CDR3 loop is CASSRPPGDTQYF. The CDR3 DNA reads as TGTGCCAGCAGCCGTCCTCCCGGAGATACGCAGTATTTT.

V is TRBV24-1 and J is TRBJ2-1; maybe TRBD2 (5 bases). V shed 7 bases and J shed 9 bases, with 15 bases lying between them. Germline CDR1 is KGHDR and CDR2 is SFDVKD. CDR3 length equals 13 residues. The DNA for the CDR3 is TGTGCCACCAGCGTTAGGAGGTACGGTGAGCAGTTCTTC. Amino acids: CATSVRRYGEQFF.

The chain links TRBV27 to TRBJ2-3; no clear D gene. The CDR3 has 12 residues. With 7 bases removed from V and 4 bases from J, the gap between germline ends came to 9 bases. Germline CDR1 MNHEY, CDR2 SMNVEV (reference sequence). The CDR3 DNA reads as TGTGCCAGCATAGGAGCGTCAGATACGCAGTATTTT. It translates to CASIGASDTQYF.

This clone appeared once. This chain joins TRBV5-6 and TRBJ2-5; TRBD2 aligns across 8 bases. Germline CDR1 and CDR2: SGHDT and YYEEEE. V shed 4 bases, J shed 4 bases, and the junction held 6 bases outside the gene matches. This CDR3 contains 14 residues. The CDR3, as DNA: TGTGCCAGCAGCGACCGACTAGCGCGAGAGACCCAGTACTTC. Translated: CASSDRLARETQYF.

V is TRBV27 and J is TRBJ2-2, with 7 bases identical to TRBD2. Trimming removed 5 bases from V and 5 bases from J; junction bases left unmatched: 11. The CDR3 has 16 amino acids. Germline V CDR1 and CDR2: MNHEY, SMNVEV (reference sequence). The CDR3 bases are TGTGCCAGCAGTCCCAGGGTCGGCGGGGGAACCGGGGAGCTGTTTTTT. It encodes CASSPRVGGGTGELFF.

This clone has only one observation. This chain connects TRBV18 to TRBJ1-1; tentative D call: TRBD1 (5 bases). The germline V gene has CDR1 KGHSH and CDR2 LQKENI. CDR3 length: 13 amino acids. The V end lost 4 bases, the J end lost 4 bases, and 10 bases lay between the germline ends. CDR3 nucleotides: TGTGCCAGCTCACAGACGGGGGGCACTGAAGCTTTCTTT. It encodes CASSQTGGTEAFF.

The chain combines TRBV6-6 with TRBJ1-2; D is possibly TRBD1 (5 bases). V dropped 6 bases and J dropped 4 bases, with 15 bases sitting between them. The germline CDR1 and CDR2 sequences are MNHNY and SVGAGI (reference sequence). This CDR3 comprises 14 residues. CDR3 loop: CASRDQGGSYGYTF. In nucleotides, the CDR3 is TGTGCCAGCAGGGACCAGGGAGGTTCCTATGGCTACACCTTC.

The chain couples TRBV27 to TRBJ2-5; the D is unclear. The CDR3 is 16 amino acids. Germline assignment: CDR1 MNHEY and CDR2 SMNVEV (reference sequence). V was pared by 6 bases and J by 5 bases, with 22 bases between. The CDR3 DNA is TGTGCCAGCAGCTTTTTTTCCGAGACTTTCCCGGAGACCCAGTACTTC. Its protein product is CASSFFSETFPETQYF.

The rearrangement joins TRBV9 to TRBJ1-2; 9 bases line up with TRBD1. V lost 3 bases and J lost 6; bases outside the gene matches: 9. There are 15 residues in the CDR3. Germline V gene sequence: CDR1 SGDLS, CDR2 YYNGEE. CDR3 loop: CASSGEIQGAHGYTF. As DNA, the CDR3 is TGTGCCAGCAGCGGGGAGATACAGGGGGCTCATGGCTACACCTTC.

The chain carries TRBV9 and TRBJ2-2, with 11 positions matching TRBD2. There are 16 residues in the CDR3. Germline V CDR1 and CDR2: SGDLS, YYNGEE. The J segment lost 4 bases and the V segment lost 1 base, leaving 3 bases of the junction unmatched. The CDR3 here is CASSVTLAGATGELFF. CDR3 DNA: TGTGCCAGCAGCGTAACACTAGCGGGGGCCACCGGGGAGCTGTTTTTT. The full variable domain, in which reference TRBV9 and TRBJ2-2 provide the parts outside the CDR3, is DSGVTQTPKHLITATGQRVTLRCSPRSGDLSVYWYQQSLDQGLQFLIQYYNGEERAKGNILERFSAQQFPDLHSELNLSSLELGDSALYFCASSVTLAGATGELFFGEGSRLTVL.

The chain recombines TRBV28 with TRBJ1-2; 8 bases match TRBD1. Germline CDR1 and CDR2: MDHEN and SYDVKM. CDR3 length: 16 residues. Trimming removed 2 bases from V and 4 bases from J; junction bases left unmatched: 9. Written as DNA, the CDR3 is TGTGCCAGCAGTTTACCCCTCGGGCAGGGGGCCTATGGCTACACCTTC. Encoded protein: CASSLPLGQGAYGYTF.

The rearrangement uses TRBV5-1 and TRBJ2-3; tentatively, D is TRBD2 (6 bases). Germline loops: CDR1 SGHRS, CDR2 YFSETQ. The V end was cut by 0 bases, the J end by 4 bases, with 12 bases between. CDR3 length: 15 amino acids. This CDR3 reads CASSLAVLASDTQYF. The CDR3 region has the DNA TGCGCCAGCAGCTTGGCCGTACTAGCCTCAGATACGCAGTATTTT.